This T cell receptor beta chain came from a study of spatial heterogeneity in lung cancer. For the study at large: A consistent excess of beta-chain over alpha-chain sequences was detected.

The CDR3 sequence is 16 residues long. CDR1 KGHSH and CDR2 LQKENI come from the germline V gene. The V end was cut by 3 bases, the J end by 0 bases, with 14 bases between. Specified time point: sample taken at primary tumor resection. No cells were sorted before sequencing. The whole RNA sequenced was extracted from tumor, nontumor lung or frozen PBMC. This clonotype occurred many times. TCRdb passed the 5' RACE reads through MiXCR, listing each CDR3 protein once. The table records about 15,000 distinct CDR3 sequences, approximately 8% of them present only once. The receptor comes from a female donor with early-stage non-small cell lung cancer. The chain recombines TRBV18 with TRBJ1-1, with D possibly TRBD1 on 5 matching bases. The input for sequencing was PBMCs, taken at surgery. The CDR3 region has the DNA TGTGCCAGCTCACCGGCGTTGGGGACGATGAACACTGAAGCTTTCTTT. Its protein product is CASSPALGTMNTEAFF.